These T cell receptor beta chains were read from a single sample in a study of response to subunit inactivated influenza vaccine. TCRdb reprocessed the RT-PCR reads via MiXCR and lists one record per CDR3 protein. The sample has 290,000 or so distinct CDR3 sequences, about 20% seen once; the top ten hold around a tenth. This sample comprised PBMCs from blood, obtained less than 22 months after vaccination. All receptors come from a man aged 50 to 69 who received an inactivated influenza vaccine. The CDR3 runs from the conserved cysteine through the conserved F or W. The D gene is left open where the match is weak. The size of a clone is reported for some rows only, either as once, few or many, or as a class for expanded clones.

d_call	j_call	clone_size	v_call	cdr3_nt	cdr3_aa
.	TRBJ2-3	.	TRBV6-2/TRBV6-3	TGTGCCAGCAGTTACTCGGGGGGTTTGACAGATACGCAGTATTTT	CASSYSGGLTDTQYF
.	TRBJ1-1	few	TRBV7-9	TGTGCCAGCAGCTTAGTCCAGCACACTGAAGCTTTCTTT	CASSLVQHTEAFF
.	TRBJ1-5	few	TRBV6-1	TGTGCCAGCAGACCTGACAGCTATAGCAATCAGCCCCAGCATTTT	CASRPDSYSNQPQHF
.	TRBJ1-3	medium-sized	TRBV10-3	TGTGCCATCAGTGAAAGCAGCTCTGGAAACACCATATATTTT	CAISESSSGNTIYF
.	TRBJ2-5	.	TRBV10-3	TGTGCCATCAGTGAGTCTGTAGAGACCCAGCACTTC	CAISESVETQHF
TRBD1	TRBJ1-1	.	TRBV28	TGTGCCAGCAGTCTCCCGGGACAGGTTAACACTGAAGCTTTCTTT	CASSLPGQVNTEAFF
TRBD2	TRBJ2-3	few	TRBV28	TGTGCCAGCAGTTTATTGGGCGGGGGGGCATCAGATACGCAGTATTTT	CASSLLGGGASDTQYF
.	TRBJ1-1	few	TRBV5-4	TGTGCCAGCAGCAGCAGGAGAAACACTGAAGCTTTCTTT	CASSSRRNTEAFF
TRBD1	TRBJ1-1	few	TRBV27	TGTGCCAGCAGTTTCTCTAGGGGACAGGCGTCGAACACTGAAGCTTTCTTT	CASSFSRGQASNTEAFF
TRBD2	TRBJ2-5	few	TRBV6-2/TRBV6-3	TGTGCCAGCAGTCTACTAGCGGGGGTTTCAGAGACCCAGTACTTC	CASSLLAGVSETQYF
.	TRBJ1-2	few	TRBV9	TGTGCCAGCAGCGTAGTCACCGCCGTCGGCTACACCTTC	CASSVVTAVGYTF
.	TRBJ2-3	.	TRBV5-1	TGCGCCAGCAGCTTGGCCAGAACAGATACGCAGTATTTT	CASSLARTDTQYF
.	TRBJ1-6	.	TRBV20-1	TGCAGTGCTAGAGATTCAGGCCAGGGGAATTCACCCCTCCACTTT	CSARDSGQGNSPLHF
.	TRBJ1-3	few	TRBV6-1	TGTGCCAGCAGTGAAGCGCTTCGGCAGGTCTCTGGAAACACCATATATTTT	CASSEALRQVSGNTIYF
TRBD1	TRBJ1-3	few	TRBV12-3/TRBV12-4	TGTGCCAGCAGTAGGACAGGGGGAGAGAGCTCTGGAAACACCATATATTTT	CASSRTGGESSGNTIYF
.	TRBJ1-4	.	TRBV20-1	TGCAGTGCTAGGCCAACAACTAATGAAAAACTGTTTTTT	CSARPTTNEKLFF
TRBD1	TRBJ1-3	.	TRBV12-3/TRBV12-4	TGTGCCAGCAGAAAGACAGGGTCCGGAAACACCATATATTTT	CASRKTGSGNTIYF
TRBD1	TRBJ2-5	once	TRBV28	TGTGCCAGCAGTTTATTTAGGGACAGTTCTTTGGGCGAGACCCAGTACTTC	CASSLFRDSSLGETQYF
TRBD2	TRBJ2-1	.	TRBV10-3	TGTGCCATCAGTGATAACCTAGCGGGAGGCTACAATGAGCAGTTCTTC	CAISDNLAGGYNEQFF
TRBD2	TRBJ2-5	.	TRBV30	TGTGCCTGGAGTGTACAGGGACTAGTAATCCAAGAGACCCAGTACTTC	CAWSVQGLVIQETQYF
.	TRBJ1-1	many	TRBV4-1	TGCGCCAGCAGCCAAGATGACAGCAAAGGGGAAGCTTTCTTT	CASSQDDSKGEAFF
.	TRBJ1-1	many	TRBV28	TGTGCCAGCAGTCCACAATTGACTGAAGCTTTCTTT	CASSPQLTEAFF
.	TRBJ1-1	.	TRBV29-1	TGCAGCGTTGAAGATGTGGGCGATCCTGAAGCTTTCTTT	CSVEDVGDPEAFF
.	TRBJ2-1	many	TRBV6-1	TGTGCCAGCAGTGAATCGTTTAATGAGCAGTTCTTC	CASSESFNEQFF
.	TRBJ1-1	many	TRBV19	TGTGCCAGTAGGCGGGGGGGAGGCACTGAAGCTTTCTTT	CASRRGGGTEAFF
.	TRBJ2-5	.	TRBV6-5	TGTGCCAGCAGTTACTCGGAGGGCCCTCTAGAGACCCAGTACTTC	CASSYSEGPLETQYF
.	TRBJ1-2	.	TRBV19	TGTGCCAGTAGTATAGGGGCCGGGGCCGCCTATGGCTACACCTTC	CASSIGAGAAYGYTF
.	TRBJ2-7	.	TRBV10-1	TGCGCCAGCAGTGAGTCGCGGGGGCCCCCCTACGAGCAGTACTTC	CASSESRGPPYEQYF
.	TRBJ1-2	.	TRBV7-2	TGTGCCAGCAGCCCCAACCCGGGGTATGGCTACACCTTC	CASSPNPGYGYTF
TRBD2	TRBJ2-3	.	TRBV10-3	TGTGCCATCAGTGAGAGCGGGAGGCGGGCCACAGATACGCAGTATTTT	CAISESGRRATDTQYF
.	TRBJ1-5	.	TRBV7-9	TGTGCCAGCAGCTTTGAGGCCCGGCCCCAGCATTTT	CASSFEARPQHF
.	TRBJ1-2	few	TRBV20-1	TGCAGTGCGGGGGGGTTTCGGACAACGTACTACACCTTC	CSAGGFRTTYYTF
.	TRBJ1-5	few	TRBV28	TGTGCCAGCAGTCTTTGGGATCAGCCCCAGCATTTT	CASSLWDQPQHF
.	TRBJ1-6	.	TRBV7-2	TGTGCCAGCAGGCCGACGGTTTTAACAAATTCACCCCTCCACTTT	CASRPTVLTNSPLHF
.	TRBJ2-7	few	TRBV20-1	TGCAGTGCTAGAAAGGCCGGCAGGGGTTACGAGCAGTACTTC	CSARKAGRGYEQYF
.	TRBJ1-1	many	TRBV9	TGTGCCAGCAGCGTAGGTGGAGCGGACACTGAAGCTTTCTTT	CASSVGGADTEAFF
TRBD2	TRBJ2-7	few	TRBV6-1	TGTGCAAGCGGGGGAACCTACGAGCAGTACTTC	CASGGTYEQYF
TRBD1	TRBJ2-5	few	TRBV6-6	TGTGCCAGCAGGGACAGGGGAGAGACCCAGTACTTC	CASRDRGETQYF
TRBD1	TRBJ2-7	.	TRBV9	TGTGCCAGCAGCAGACAGCCGGGACAGGACTACGAGCAGTACTTC	CASSRQPGQDYEQYF
.	TRBJ1-2	.	TRBV6-5	TGTGCCAGCAGTTACTCTGGGAAGGGGGGCTACACCTTC	CASSYSGKGGYTF
.	TRBJ2-5	.	TRBV6-1	TGTGCCAGCAGAAACAGGAGGGACCAAGAGACCCAGTACTTC	CASRNRRDQETQYF
.	TRBJ2-2	few	TRBV10-3	TGTGCCATCAGCCAGAGACTAGAGGTAGCGGACACCGGGGAGCTGTTTTTT	CAISQRLEVADTGELFF
TRBD2	TRBJ2-3	.	TRBV7-9	TGTGCCAGCAGACCTGTTCTAGCGGCGTCAGATACGCAGTATTTT	CASRPVLAASDTQYF
TRBD2	TRBJ2-7	.	TRBV7-2	TGTGCCAGCAGCTTAGTCCCCTCTAGCGGGATTCGCCACGAGCAGTACTTC	CASSLVPSSGIRHEQYF
.	TRBJ1-1	few	TRBV7-6	TGTGCCAGCAGCTTAGCGCTTCGGAGCACTGAAGCTTTCTTT	CASSLALRSTEAFF